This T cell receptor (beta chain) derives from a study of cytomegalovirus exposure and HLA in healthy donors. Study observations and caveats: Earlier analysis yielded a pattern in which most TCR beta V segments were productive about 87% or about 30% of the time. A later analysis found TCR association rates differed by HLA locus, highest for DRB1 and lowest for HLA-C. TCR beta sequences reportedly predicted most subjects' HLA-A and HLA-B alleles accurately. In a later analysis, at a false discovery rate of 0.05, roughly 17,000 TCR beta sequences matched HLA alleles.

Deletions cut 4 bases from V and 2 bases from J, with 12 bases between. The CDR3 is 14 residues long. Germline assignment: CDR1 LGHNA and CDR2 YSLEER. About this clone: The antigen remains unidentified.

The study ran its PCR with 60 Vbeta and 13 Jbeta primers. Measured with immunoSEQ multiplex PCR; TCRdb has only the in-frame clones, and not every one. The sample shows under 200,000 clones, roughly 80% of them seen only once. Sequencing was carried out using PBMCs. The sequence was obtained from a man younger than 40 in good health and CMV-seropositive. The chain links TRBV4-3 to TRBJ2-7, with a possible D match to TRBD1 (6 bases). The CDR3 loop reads CASSRTVEAYEQYF. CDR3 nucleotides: TGCGCCAGCAGCCGGACAGTTGAAGCCTACGAGCAGTACTTC.